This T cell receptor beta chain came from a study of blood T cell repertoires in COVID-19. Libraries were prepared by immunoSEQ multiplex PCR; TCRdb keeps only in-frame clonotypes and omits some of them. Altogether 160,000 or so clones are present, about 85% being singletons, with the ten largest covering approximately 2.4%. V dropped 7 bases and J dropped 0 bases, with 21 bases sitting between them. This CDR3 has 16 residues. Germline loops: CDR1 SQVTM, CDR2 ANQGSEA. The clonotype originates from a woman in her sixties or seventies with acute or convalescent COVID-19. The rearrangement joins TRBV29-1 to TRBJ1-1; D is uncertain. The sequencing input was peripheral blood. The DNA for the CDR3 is TGCAGCGGTTGGATGCCGGGAGGTTCAATGAACACTGAAGCTTTCTTT. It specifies CSGWMPGGSMNTEAFF.